Presented here are 2 T cell receptor beta chains from one specimen sequenced in a study of prognosis after radiotherapy for stage I lung cancer. Genomic DNA served as the source from which two-round multiplex PCR generated TCR beta CDR3 amplicons. Primers targeting each individual TRBV and TRBJ gene were applied in first-round PCR. TCRdb redid the calling of the multiplex PCR reads with MiXCR, one entry per CDR3 protein. The table records some 14,000 distinct CDR3 sequences, roughly 50% of them present only once. The input for sequencing was PBMCs, taken before or after stereotactic body radiation therapy (not recorded which). All receptors derive from a donor over 45 with non-small cell lung cancer.

This clonotype was seen at least ten times. The V gene is TRBV5-5, the J gene TRBJ2-1; 8 bases map to TRBD2. The CDR3 loop spans 16 amino acids. Germline trimming cut 6 bases from V and 1 base from J; bases unmatched to any gene: 9. CDR1 is SGHKS, CDR2 YYEKEE, per germline (reference sequence). The CDR3 loop reads CASTGRGKGSYNEQFF. The CDR3 nucleotides read TGTGCCAGCACCGGGAGGGGCAAAGGGTCCTACAATGAGCAGTTCTTC.

The V call is TRBV6-9, the J call TRBJ1-5, with 10 bases identical to TRBD1. Per germline, CDR1 MNHGY and CDR2 SVAAGI. The CDR3 is made up of 21 amino acids. The junction had 19 bases not matched to a gene; V was cut back by 3 bases and J by 2 bases. As DNA, the CDR3 is TGTGCCAGCAGTTACTACCCCAGGGGGACAGGGGTACGAGTCGGCAATCAGCCCCAGCATTTT. It is translated as CASSYYPRGTGVRVGNQPQHF.